Below are 25 T cell receptor beta chains sequenced from a single sample in a study of T cell changes during pregnancy in multiple sclerosis. The repertoire was sequenced with immunoSEQ multiplex PCR; TCRdb's copy has only in-frame clones and lacks some. The sample consists of about 93,000 clones, almost 95% of them appearing once. Sequencing was performed on peripheral blood, taken after pregnancy. These receptors were taken from a female donor with multiple sclerosis, enrolled in a pregnancy study.

The V gene is TRBV7-2, the J gene TRBJ2-3, with D maybe TRBD2 (7 bases). The germline CDR1 and CDR2 sequences are SGHTA and FQGNSA. With 3 bases removed from V and 6 bases from J, the gap between germline ends came to 16 bases. The CDR3 is 15 residues long. The DNA for the CDR3 is TGTGCCAGCAGCTTTGACTTGGGGAGGGGGGATACGCAGTATTTT. Encoded protein: CASSFDLGRGDTQYF.

This clone is a singleton in its sample. The V gene is TRBV5-8, the J gene TRBJ2-7; D is undetermined. Per the germline V gene, CDR1 is SGHTS and CDR2 is YDEGEE. The CDR3 spans 17 residues. V lost 4 bases, J lost 0 bases, and 20 bases lay in between. CDR3 protein: CASSPPQRLTFSYEQYF. The CDR3 nucleotides are TGTGCCAGCAGCCCTCCCCAGCGACTTACCTTCTCCTACGAGCAGTACTTC.

The rearrangement links TRBV6-5 to TRBJ2-3; D gene uncertain. Between the trimmed V and J ends, which lost 4 bases and 6 bases, there was a span of 14 bases. The CDR3 length is 14 residues. The V gene's germline CDR1 is MNHEY and CDR2 SVGAGI. Here the CDR3 reads CASSSKTSSDTQYF. CDR3 sequence (DNA): TGTGCCAGCAGTTCAAAGACTTCTTCGGATACGCAGTATTTT.

Only a few counts were recorded for this clone. J is TRBJ1-5 and V is TRBV4-2, with 8 bases aligning to TRBD1. The germline gives CDR1 LGHNA, CDR2 YNFKEQ. This CDR3 is built from 15 residues. V trimming: 1 base; J trimming: 5 bases; junction bases outside the gene matches: 4. CDR3 nucleotides: TGTGCCAGCAGCCAAGTTGACAGGGGAGATCAGCCCCAGCATTTT. Residues: CASSQVDRGDQPQHF.

The V gene is TRBV6-5, the J gene TRBJ2-5; weak D call: TRBD1 (5 bases). The CDR3 has 13 residues. Germline CDR1 is MNHEY and CDR2 is SVGAGI. V lost 3 bases and J 2 bases, leaving 7 bases between the germline ends. CDR3 in amino acids: CASSYKGQETQYF. CDR3 bases: TGTGCCAGCAGTTATAAGGGGCAAGAGACCCAGTACTTC.

The CDR3 sequence is CASSQDLVQPQHF. The CDR3 region has the DNA TGCGCCAGCAGCCAAGATCTAGTTCAGCCCCAGCATTTT. The chain carries TRBV4-1 and TRBJ1-5; D unresolved. Germline CDR1 reads MGHRA; CDR2 reads YSYEKL. V lost 0 bases and J lost 6, with 6 bases in between. The CDR3 has 13 residues.

The J gene is TRBJ1-1, the V gene TRBV5-6; 7 bases align to TRBD1. V lost 3 bases to trimming and J lost 7 bases; unmatched junction nucleotides: 6. The CDR3 covers 13 residues. Germline V gene sequence: CDR1 SGHDT, CDR2 YYEEEE. CDR3 protein: CASSSGQMSEAFF. CDR3 coding DNA: TGTGCCAGCAGCTCGGGACAGATGAGTGAAGCTTTCTTT.

The chain employs TRBV30 and TRBJ1-5; 8 bases are shared with TRBD1. The CDR3 contains 13 residues. The germline CDR1 and CDR2 sequences are GTSNPN and SVGIG (reference sequence). The V gene end was trimmed by 5 bases and the J gene end by 4 bases; junction bases not matched to a gene: 4. CDR3 nucleotide sequence: TGTGCCTGGGCACAGGGGGGAAATCAGCCCCAGCATTTT. This codes for CAWAQGGNQPQHF.

The chain couples TRBV7-9 to TRBJ2-7; 12 nucleotides agree with TRBD2. Losses at the gene ends were 1 base for V and 10 bases for J; bases not matched to a gene: 5. The CDR3 runs to 14 residues. Looked up from germline, CDR1 is SEHNR and CDR2 is FQNEAQ (reference sequence). CDR3 in DNA: TGTGCCAGCAGCTTAGGAGCTAGCGGGAGGGCCCAGTACTTC. Encoded protein: CASSLGASGRAQYF.

The rearrangement links TRBV7-2 to TRBJ1-2, with 9 bases identical to TRBD1. The CDR3 is 15 residues long. V gave up 5 bases and J gave up 0 bases; unmatched junction bases: 4. Per the germline V gene, CDR1 is SGHTA and CDR2 is FQGNSA. CDR3 DNA sequence: TGTGCCAGCAGCCCAGGGACAGGGACTAACTATGGCTACACCTTC. Residues: CASSPGTGTNYGYTF.

This rearrangement joins TRBV7-9 to TRBJ1-2; the match to TRBD1 covers 9 bases. CDR3 length: 17 residues. The germline CDR1 and CDR2 sequences are SEHNR and FQNEAQ (reference sequence). Trimming took 3 bases from V and 3 from J; bases not matched to a gene: 11. DNA of the CDR3: TGTGCCAGCAGCTTCCGGGACAGGGCTACCCTCGACTATGGCTACACCTTC. Residues: CASSFRDRATLDYGYTF. The variable domain in full, with the rest retrieved from reference TRBV7-9 and TRBJ1-2, is DTGVSQNPRHKITKRGQNVTFRCDPISEHNRLYWYRQTLGQGPEFLTYFQNEAQLEKSRLLSDRFSAERPKGSFSTLEIQRTEQGDSAMYLCASSFRDRATLDYGYTFGSGTRLTVV.

The count of this clone is one. J is TRBJ2-7 and V is TRBV7-9, with 7 bases matching TRBD1. Unmatched junction bases numbered 7, after V lost 6 bases and J lost 2 bases. CDR3 length equals 14 residues. The germline V gene encodes CDR1 SEHNR and CDR2 FQNEAQ (reference sequence). For the CDR3, the DNA is TGTGCCAGCAGGGCCTGGGACAGTACCTACGAGCAGTACTTC. The encoded protein is CASRAWDSTYEQYF.

V usage is TRBV4-3 and J usage is TRBJ2-5; D might be TRBD2 (6 bases). Germline V lookup: CDR1 LGHNA, CDR2 YSLEER. This CDR3 comprises 15 residues. The V gene lost 0 bases and the J gene lost 5 bases, with 13 bases spanning the gap. The CDR3 nucleotides read TGCGCCAGCAGCCAAGAACACAGCGGGTGGGAGACCCAGTACTTC. It translates to CASSQEHSGWETQYF.

The chain has TRBV5-6 and TRBJ1-6, with D possibly being TRBD1 (6 bases). V lost 5 bases and J lost 9, with 21 bases in between. The CDR3 totals 16 residues. Germline V lookup: CDR1 SGHDT, CDR2 YYEEEE. The DNA for the CDR3 is TGTGCCAGCAGTCGAACTCTTATCCAAGGGGGTTCACCCCTCCACTTT. Its protein product is CASSRTLIQGGSPLHF.

The V call is TRBV19, the J call TRBJ2-7, with D perhaps TRBD2 (5 bases). The V gene lost 5 bases and the J gene lost 4 bases, with 12 bases spanning the gap. The CDR3 totals 13 residues. Germline V gives CDR1 LNHDA, CDR2 SQIVND (reference sequence). In nucleotides, the CDR3 is TGTGCCAGTAGTCCGAGGGATGCTTACGAGCAGTACTTC. Amino acids: CASSPRDAYEQYF.

This clone was seen only once. The chain couples TRBV4-2 to TRBJ1-5; D might be TRBD1 (6 bases). Trimming cost V 8 bases and J 3 bases, with 14 bases left between them. The CDR3 length is 14 residues. CDR1 is LGHNA, CDR2 YNFKEQ, per germline. Written as DNA, the CDR3 is TGTGCCAGCCACTCGGGACAACCCAATCAGCCCCAGCATTTT. Encoded protein: CASHSGQPNQPQHF.

The V and J genes are TRBV6-5 and TRBJ2-1; possibly TRBD2 for D (6 bases). The V end was cut by 0 bases, the J end by 15 bases, with 18 bases between. CDR1 is MNHEY, CDR2 SVGAGI, per germline. The CDR3 extends over 14 amino acids. The CDR3: CASSYSGLRLLLFF. The DNA for the CDR3 is TGTGCCAGCAGTTACTCGGGACTCAGGCTGCTTTTGTTCTTC.

The V call is TRBV7-2, the J call TRBJ2-7; maybe TRBD2 (6 bases). Germline V CDR1 and CDR2: SGHTA, FQGNSA. The CDR3 has 18 residues. Trimming cost V 0 bases and J 3 bases, with 21 bases left between them. CDR3 nucleotide sequence: TGTGCCAGCAGCTTAGCAAGAGGGATCAGGAGGGTCCTCTACGAGCAGTACTTC. It specifies CASSLARGIRRVLYEQYF.

This chain's CDR3 is CASSDINQPQHF. CDR3 nucleotides: TGTGCCAGCAGTGATATCAATCAGCCCCAGCATTTT. This chain links TRBV25-1 with TRBJ1-5; D call uncertain. The CDR3 has 12 amino acids. In germline, CDR1 is MGHDK, CDR2 SYGVNS. V was pared by 3 bases and J by 3 bases, with 3 bases between.

The DNA for the CDR3 is TGTGCCAGCAGTCAGGGACAAACCAATCAGCCCCAGCATTTT. Residues: CASSQGQTNQPQHF. This chain links TRBV7-2 with TRBJ1-5, with D possibly being TRBD1 (6 bases). CDR1 and CDR2 (germline): SGHTA, FQGNSA. V lost 6 bases, J lost 3 bases, and 12 bases lay in between. The CDR3 loop spans 14 amino acids. The entire variable domain, with the rest obtained from reference TRBV7-2 and TRBJ1-5, is as follows: GAGVSQSPSNKVTEKGKDVELRCDPISGHTALYWYRQSLGQGLEFLIYFQGNSAPDKSGLPSDRFSAERTGGSVSTLTIQRTQQEDSAVYLCASSQGQTNQPQHFGDGTRLSIL.

This clone was seen once. The chain recombines TRBV10-1 with TRBJ2-2, with 7 bases matching TRBD2. This CDR3 has 16 amino acids. Germline loops: CDR1 WNHNN, CDR2 SYGVQD (reference sequence). J was trimmed by 3 bases and V by 6 bases; bases with no gene match: 10. CDR3 sequence (DNA): TGCGCCAGCAGCCGGACTAGTGGTATCCACACCGGGGAGCTGTTTTTT. It translates to CASSRTSGIHTGELFF.

This chain connects TRBV6-6 to TRBJ2-7; 7 bases align to TRBD2. Losses at the gene ends were 8 bases for V and 6 bases for J; bases not matched to a gene: 7. Per germline, CDR1 MNHNY and CDR2 SVGAGI (reference sequence). CDR3 size: 12 residues. The CDR3 loop reads CASGRERREQYF. The CDR3 DNA sequence: TGTGCCAGCGGGCGGGAGCGGCGCGAGCAGTACTTC.

The chain recombines TRBV15 with TRBJ1-2; no definite D call. The CDR3 has 15 residues. V lost 0 bases, J lost 0 bases, and 8 bases lay in between. Germline CDR1 LNHNV, CDR2 YYDKDF (reference sequence). In DNA form, the CDR3 reads TGTGCCACCAGCAGAGATATCTCGGCTAACTATGGCTACACCTTC. This gives the protein CATSRDISANYGYTF.

CDR3 DNA sequence: TGTGCCAGCAGCGTAGCTATGAGGGAGGGCTGGGGGGAGACCCAGTACTTC. The encoded protein is CASSVAMREGWGETQYF. The chain joins TRBV9 to TRBJ2-5, with TRBD2 matching over 7 bases. Germline V gene data show CDR1 as SGDLS and CDR2 as YYNGEE. After removal of 0 bases from V and 5 bases from J, the junction contained 13 bases not matched to a gene. CDR3 size: 17 residues.

This rearrangement joins TRBV2 to TRBJ2-2, with 10 nucleotides matching TRBD1. This CDR3 has 14 amino acids. Trimming cost V 8 bases and J 5 bases; bases outside gene matches: 5. Germline CDR1 is SNHLY and CDR2 is FYNNEI. The CDR3 here is CASVRQGATGELFF. DNA for the CDR3: TGTGCCAGCGTAAGACAGGGGGCAACCGGGGAGCTGTTTTTT.